These 25 T cell receptor beta chains were all obtained from the same sample, sequenced in a study of blood T cell repertoires in COVID-19. Libraries were prepared by immunoSEQ multiplex PCR; TCRdb keeps only in-frame clonotypes and omits some of them. The sample lists around 200,000 clones; around 84% were seen once. Sequenced: peripheral blood. Source of these receptors: a woman in her 70s with COVID-19, enrolled during active disease.

This rearrangement joins TRBV13 to TRBJ2-3; tentatively, D is TRBD1 (6 bases). Trimming left V 5 bases short and J 4 bases short, with 13 bases between. Germline lookup yields CDR1 PRHDT and CDR2 FYEKMQ (reference sequence). The CDR3 covers 14 residues. In DNA form, the CDR3 reads TGTGCCAGCAGCCCACCAGGGGATCCAGATACGCAGTATTTT. This encodes CASSPPGDPDTQYF.

V gene TRBV3-1 (or the pseudogene TRBV3-2) combines with J gene TRBJ2-1; maybe TRBD2 (7 bases). Trimming cost V 4 bases and J 10 bases, with 11 bases left between them. Germline-derived CDR1 and CDR2 are LGHDT and YNNKEL (reference sequence). The CDR3 spans 12 residues. The CDR3 sequence: CASSRGGPEQFF. DNA of the CDR3: TGTGCCAGCAGCCGGGGGGGCCCCGAGCAGTTCTTC.

The chain carries TRBV7-8 and TRBJ1-2, with D possibly being TRBD1 (5 bases). CDR1 SGHVS and CDR2 FQNEAQ come from the germline V gene. V was shortened by 0 bases and J by 7 bases, with 12 bases between the two germline ends. This CDR3 contains 14 residues. The chain's CDR3 is CASSLAAGLRGYTF. CDR3 nucleotides: TGTGCCAGCAGCTTAGCGGCAGGGTTACGTGGCTACACCTTC.

The chain has TRBV2 and TRBJ2-2; D ambiguous. V was cut by 2 bases and J by 1 base, with 5 bases left in between. This CDR3 comprises 14 residues. Germline CDR1 reads SNHLY; CDR2 reads FYNNEI. The CDR3 nucleotides are TGTGCCAGCAGTGAAAACAGGAACACCGGGGAGCTGTTTTTT. The encoded protein is CASSENRNTGELFF.

CDR3: CAWSGSLDSNYGYTF. The CDR3 coding sequence is TGTGCCTGGAGTGGCAGCTTGGACAGCAACTATGGCTACACCTTC. This chain uses TRBV30 with TRBJ1-2, with D possibly matching TRBD1 (6 bases). The germline V gene encodes CDR1 GTSNPN and CDR2 SVGIG (reference sequence). The V and J ends lost 1 base and 2 bases respectively, with 14 bases between them. This CDR3 has 15 amino acids.

This chain joins TRBV12-3 or TRBV12-4 and TRBJ1-2; no clear D. This CDR3 contains 12 residues. Trimming cost V 2 bases and J 8 bases, with 9 bases left between them. The DNA of the CDR3 is TGTGCCAGCAGTTTACTGGACTGGGGCTACACCTTC. Protein product: CASSLLDWGYTF.

The chain couples TRBV7-9 to TRBJ1-2; 10 bases agree with TRBD1. V lost 5 bases, J lost 4 bases, and 10 bases stayed unmatched. This CDR3 has 16 residues. CDR1 and CDR2 (germline): SEHNR, FQNEAQ (reference sequence). The CDR3 loop reads CASSPTGGGRSYGYTF. The CDR3 DNA reads as TGTGCCAGCAGCCCGACAGGGGGCGGTCGGTCCTATGGCTACACCTTC.

The chain couples TRBV5-5 to TRBJ2-1; 8 nucleotides agree with TRBD2. The CDR3 has 18 amino acids. CDR1 and CDR2 (germline): SGHKS, YYEKEE (reference sequence). J lost 5 bases, V lost 3 bases, and 16 bases had no gene match. In DNA form, the CDR3 reads TGTGCCAGCAGCTCGCGGTTAGCGGGGACGATCGTTGACAATGAGCAGTTCTTC. It encodes CASSSRLAGTIVDNEQFF.

V gene TRBV24-1 combines with J gene TRBJ1-2; D is perhaps TRBD1 (5 bases). The CDR3 loop spans 15 amino acids. Germline CDR1 KGHDR, CDR2 SFDVKD. V was pared by 3 bases and J by 3 bases, with 13 bases between. CDR3 protein: CATSDTGRGDYGYTF. In DNA form, the CDR3 reads TGTGCCACCAGTGATACGGGACGGGGGGACTATGGCTACACCTTC.

This chain links TRBV12-5 with TRBJ2-2, with 7 bases fitting TRBD2. With V trimmed by 2 bases and J by 3 bases, 6 bases remained unmatched. Germline loops: CDR1 LGHNT, CDR2 FRNRAP. The CDR3 is made up of 16 amino acids. The CDR3: CASGLSQRGDTGELFF. The DNA for the CDR3 is TGTGCTAGTGGTTTGAGCCAGCGGGGAGACACCGGGGAGCTGTTTTTT.

V gene TRBV27 combines with J gene TRBJ2-1; TRBD2 matches at 8 bases. Per germline, CDR1 MNHEY and CDR2 SMNVEV (reference sequence). Trimming at V came to 2 bases and at J to 2 bases, leaving 2 bases not matched to a gene. This CDR3 is built from 15 residues. DNA of the CDR3: TGTGCCAGCAGTTTAAGCGGGAGCCCCTACAATGAGCAGTTCTTC. Its translation is CASSLSGSPYNEQFF.

The V call is TRBV27, the J call TRBJ2-7; D unclear. This CDR3 is 15 amino acids long. CDR1 and CDR2 from the germline V gene are MNHEY and SMNVEV (reference sequence). Trimming removed 2 bases from V and 1 base from J, with 12 bases in between. The DNA of the CDR3 is TGTGCCAGCAGTTTAGGGTCTAGTGGTTCCTACGAGCAGTACTTC. Translation: CASSLGSSGSYEQYF.

The V and J genes are TRBV6-5 and TRBJ2-7, with TRBD2 as a possible D gene (6 bases). Trimming left V 10 bases short and J 3 bases short, with 16 bases between. The CDR3 consists of 13 residues. Germline CDR1 and CDR2: MNHEY and SVGAGI. CDR3 bases: TGTGCCACCAAATCCAGACTAGTCTACGAGCAGTACTTC. Translation gives CATKSRLVYEQYF.

This sequence joins TRBV30 and TRBJ2-6; tentative D call: TRBD1 (6 bases). Germline V gene data show CDR1 as GTSNPN and CDR2 as SVGIG (reference sequence). V was shortened by 4 bases and J by 0 bases, with 16 bases between the two germline ends. The CDR3 consists of 17 residues. The CDR3 bases are TGTGCCTGGATGCTCGGGGTGGGGGCCTCTGGGGCCAACGTCCTGACTTTC. Translating gives CAWMLGVGASGANVLTF.

J is TRBJ2-3 and V is TRBV9; D is undetermined. Germline CDR1 reads SGDLS; CDR2 reads YYNGEE. The germline V and J ends were trimmed by 3 bases and 0 bases, with 17 bases remaining between them. This CDR3 is 17 amino acids long. CDR3 amino acids: CASSARGGARSTDTQYF. The CDR3 nucleotides are TGTGCCAGCAGCGCCAGAGGCGGAGCCCGGAGCACAGATACGCAGTATTTT.

The CDR3 spells CASSTWTGGQLFF. In nucleotides, the CDR3 is TGTGCCAGCAGTACCTGGACAGGGGGGCAGCTGTTTTTT. The chain is built from TRBV12-3 or TRBV12-4 and TRBJ2-2; 10 bases align to TRBD1. The trim removed 5 bases at V and 12 bases at J, leaving 6 bases unmatched. This CDR3 region has 13 residues.

This chain connects TRBV19 to TRBJ2-7, with D possibly TRBD1 on 6 matching bases. The CDR3 runs to 13 residues. V was clipped by 5 bases and J by 1 base, with 9 bases between them. Germline CDR1 is LNHDA and CDR2 is SQIVND (reference sequence). The CDR3 sequence is CASSLGTSYEQYF. The CDR3 DNA sequence: TGTGCCAGTAGTTTAGGGACATCCTACGAGCAGTACTTC.

The V and J genes are TRBV7-9 and TRBJ2-1, with D perhaps matching TRBD2 (5 bases). This CDR3 is 13 amino acids long. The germline V and J ends were trimmed by 0 bases and 10 bases, with 10 bases remaining between them. Looked up from germline, CDR1 is SEHNR and CDR2 is FQNEAQ (reference sequence). The CDR3: CASSLAQSGEQFF. DNA of the CDR3: TGTGCCAGCAGCTTAGCGCAGAGCGGAGAGCAGTTCTTC. The whole variable domain, filled in from reference TRBV7-9 and TRBJ2-1, reads DTGVSQNPRHKITKRGQNVTFRCDPISEHNRLYWYRQTLGQGPEFLTYFQNEAQLEKSRLLSDRFSAERPKGSFSTLEIQRTEQGDSAMYLCASSLAQSGEQFFGPGTRLTVL.

The chain joins TRBV6-5 to TRBJ1-4, with 9 bases that match TRBD1. Trimming removed 5 bases from V and 11 bases from J; junction bases left unmatched: 9. The CDR3 sequence is 14 residues long. Germline V gene lookup returns CDR1 MNHEY and CDR2 SVGAGI. The CDR3 bases are TGTGCCAGCAGTCAGACAGGGGGACTTGGGAAACTGTTTTTT. Translated, it gives CASSQTGGLGKLFF.

The genes are TRBV20-1 and TRBJ2-5; D is ambiguous. The germline V gene encodes CDR1 DFQATT and CDR2 SNEGSKA (reference sequence). Trimming removed 3 bases at V and 2 bases at J, with 7 bases between. This CDR3 is built from 12 residues. The CDR3 DNA is TGCAGTGCTAGTTGGCAGCAAGAGACCCAGTACTTC. Its translation is CSASWQQETQYF.

This clone was observed at least ten times. This chain uses TRBV7-9 with TRBJ1-1, with D unclear. CDR1 and CDR2 (germline): SEHNR, FQNEAQ (reference sequence). The CDR3 runs 13 residues. V gave up 3 bases and J gave up 4 bases, with 9 bases separating them. CDR3: CASSFTMATEAFF. CDR3 DNA sequence: TGTGCCAGCAGCTTCACTATGGCCACTGAAGCTTTCTTT.

This sequence joins TRBV15 and TRBJ1-5; the match to TRBD1 covers 8 bases. The CDR3 consists of 14 residues. CDR1 is LNHNV and CDR2 is YYDKDF in the germline V gene (reference sequence). V lost 1 base, J lost 9 bases, and 5 bases stayed unmatched. The CDR3 loop reads CATSRGDRLGPQHF. CDR3 coding DNA: TGTGCCACCAGCAGAGGGGACAGGCTAGGGCCCCAGCATTTT.

This chain uses TRBV25-1 with TRBJ1-1, with D perhaps TRBD1 (5 bases). The V end lost 3 bases, the J end lost 3 bases, and 11 bases lay between the germline ends. Germline assignment: CDR1 MGHDK and CDR2 SYGVNS. The CDR3 is 14 amino acids. CDR3 loop: CASSEPGGYTEAFF. Written as DNA, the CDR3 is TGTGCCAGCAGTGAGCCGGGGGGGTACACTGAAGCTTTCTTT.

The chain couples TRBV7-2 to TRBJ2-1, with TRBD1 matching over 11 bases. The CDR3 spans 14 residues. The J segment lost 8 bases and the V segment lost 5 bases, leaving 5 bases of the junction unmatched. Germline CDR1 SGHTA, CDR2 FQGNSA. This chain's CDR3 is CASSRDRGNYEQFF. The CDR3 DNA sequence: TGTGCCAGCAGCAGGGACAGGGGGAACTATGAGCAGTTCTTC. Combining the CDR3 with reference TRBV7-2 and TRBJ2-1 gives the whole variable domain GAGVSQSPSNKVTEKGKDVELRCDPISGHTALYWYRQSLGQGLEFLIYFQGNSAPDKSGLPSDRFSAERTGGSVSTLTIQRTQQEDSAVYLCASSRDRGNYEQFFGPGTRLTVL.

The V call is TRBV15, the J call TRBJ1-4, with TRBD1 matching over 8 bases. The CDR3 is 15 amino acids. V gave up 0 bases and J gave up 7 bases; unmatched junction bases: 4. Per germline, CDR1 LNHNV and CDR2 YYDKDF (reference sequence). The CDR3 DNA sequence: TGTGCCACCAGCAGAGACGGACAGGGTGGTGAAAAACTGTTTTTT. It is translated as CATSRDGQGGEKLFF.